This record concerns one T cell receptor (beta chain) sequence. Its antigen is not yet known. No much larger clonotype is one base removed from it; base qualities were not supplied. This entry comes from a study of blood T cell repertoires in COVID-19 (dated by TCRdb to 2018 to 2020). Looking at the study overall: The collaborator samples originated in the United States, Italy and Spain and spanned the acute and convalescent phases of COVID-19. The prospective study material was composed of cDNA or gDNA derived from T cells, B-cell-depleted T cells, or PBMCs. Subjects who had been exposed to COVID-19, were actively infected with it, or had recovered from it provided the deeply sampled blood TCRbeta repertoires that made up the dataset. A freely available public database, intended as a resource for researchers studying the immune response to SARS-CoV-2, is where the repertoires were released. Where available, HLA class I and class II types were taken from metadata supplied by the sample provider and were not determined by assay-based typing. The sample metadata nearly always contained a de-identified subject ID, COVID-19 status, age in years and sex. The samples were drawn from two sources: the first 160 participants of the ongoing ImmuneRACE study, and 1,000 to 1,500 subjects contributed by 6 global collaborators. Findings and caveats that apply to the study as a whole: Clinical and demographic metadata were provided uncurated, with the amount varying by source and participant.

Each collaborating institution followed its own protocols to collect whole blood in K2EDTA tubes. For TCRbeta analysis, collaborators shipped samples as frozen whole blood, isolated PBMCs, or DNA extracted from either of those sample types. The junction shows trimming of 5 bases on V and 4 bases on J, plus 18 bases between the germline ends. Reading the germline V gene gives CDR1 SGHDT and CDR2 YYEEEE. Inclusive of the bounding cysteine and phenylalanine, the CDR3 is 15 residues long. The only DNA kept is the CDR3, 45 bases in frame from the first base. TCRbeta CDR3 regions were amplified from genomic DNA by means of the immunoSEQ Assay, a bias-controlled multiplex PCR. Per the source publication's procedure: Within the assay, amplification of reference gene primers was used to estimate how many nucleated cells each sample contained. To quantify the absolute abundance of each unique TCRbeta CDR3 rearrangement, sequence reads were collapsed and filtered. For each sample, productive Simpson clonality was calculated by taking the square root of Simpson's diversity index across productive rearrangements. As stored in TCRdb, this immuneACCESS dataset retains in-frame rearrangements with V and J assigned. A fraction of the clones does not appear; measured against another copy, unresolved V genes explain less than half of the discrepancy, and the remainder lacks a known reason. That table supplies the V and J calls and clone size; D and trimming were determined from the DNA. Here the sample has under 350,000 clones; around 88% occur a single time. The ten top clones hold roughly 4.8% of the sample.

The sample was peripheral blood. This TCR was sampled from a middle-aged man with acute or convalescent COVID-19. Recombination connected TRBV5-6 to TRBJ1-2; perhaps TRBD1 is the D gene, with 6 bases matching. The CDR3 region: CASSPPWGGPYGYTF. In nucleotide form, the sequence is TGTGCCAGCAGTCCGCCGTGGGGGGGGCCCTATGGCTACACCTTC.